One and the same sample provided the 3 T cell receptor beta chains below, sequenced in a study of STAT5B mutations in CD4+ large granular lymphocyte leukemia. Using immunoSEQ multiplex PCR, the repertoire was profiled, and TCRdb retains in-frame clones only, with some absent. This table holds 25,000 to 35,000 clones, roughly 80% found once. Material for sequencing was CD4+ T cells from blood buffy coats. The receptor source for this set is a human donor in good health.

This clone was detected only once. V usage is TRBV10-2 and J usage is TRBJ1-1, with D tentatively TRBD1 (5 bases). The CDR3 spans 12 residues. CDR1 WSHSY and CDR2 SAAADI come from the germline V gene. V dropped 4 bases and J dropped 3 bases, with 6 bases sitting between them. CDR3 DNA sequence: TGCGCCAGCAGTGCAGGGTACACTGAAGCTTTCTTT. The encoded protein is CASSAGYTEAFF.

The chain combines TRBV7-6 with TRBJ2-7, with D unresolved. Deletions cut 0 bases from V and 5 bases from J, with 11 bases between. Per germline, CDR1 SGHVS and CDR2 FNYEAQ. The length of the CDR3 is 14 residues. For the CDR3, the DNA is TGTGCCAGCAGCTTAGCGGTCCCGTCGGACGAGCAGTACTTC. Amino acids: CASSLAVPSDEQYF.

The chain carries TRBV27 and TRBJ1-2; TRBD1 agrees at 9 bases. The CDR3 sequence is 12 residues long. From germline, CDR1 is MNHEY and CDR2 SMNVEV (reference sequence). The V and J ends lost 6 bases and 7 bases, in that order; junction bases with no gene match: 3. CDR3 residues: CASSPTGGGYTF. The CDR3 nucleotides are TGTGCCAGCAGCCCGACAGGGGGTGGCTACACCTTC.